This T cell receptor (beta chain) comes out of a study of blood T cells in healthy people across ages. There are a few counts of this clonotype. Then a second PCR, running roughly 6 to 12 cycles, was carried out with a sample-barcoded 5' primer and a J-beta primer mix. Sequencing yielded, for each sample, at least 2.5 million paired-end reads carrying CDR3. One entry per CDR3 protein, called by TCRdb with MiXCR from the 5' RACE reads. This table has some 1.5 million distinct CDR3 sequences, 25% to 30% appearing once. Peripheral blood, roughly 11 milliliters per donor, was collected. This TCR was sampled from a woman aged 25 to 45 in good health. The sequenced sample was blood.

CDR3 residues: CASSYGLFPLNTEAFF. CDR3 DNA sequence: TGTGCCAGCAGTTACGGACTGTTCCCATTGAACACTGAAGCTTTCTTT. The V gene is TRBV6-2 or TRBV6-3, the J gene TRBJ1-1, with D uncertain. Trimming cost V 2 bases and J 0 bases, with 13 bases left between them. This CDR3 contains 16 residues. Germline V gene data show CDR1 as MNHEY and CDR2 as SVGEGT.